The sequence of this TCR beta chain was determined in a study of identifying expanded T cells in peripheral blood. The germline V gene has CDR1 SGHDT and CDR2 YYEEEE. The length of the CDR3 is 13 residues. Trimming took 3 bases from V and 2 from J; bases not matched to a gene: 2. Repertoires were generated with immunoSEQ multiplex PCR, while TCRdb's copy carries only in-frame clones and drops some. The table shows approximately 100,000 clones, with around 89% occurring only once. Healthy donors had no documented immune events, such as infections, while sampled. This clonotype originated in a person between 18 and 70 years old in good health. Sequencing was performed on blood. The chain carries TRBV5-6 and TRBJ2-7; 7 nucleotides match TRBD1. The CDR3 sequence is CASSSGTAYEQYF. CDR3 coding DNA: TGTGCCAGCAGCTCCGGGACAGCCTACGAGCAGTACTTC.